Below, one T cell receptor beta chain is given with its context. The data were taken from a study of blood T cell repertoires in COVID-19. Overall study: Researchers got acute and convalescent COVID-19 samples from the United States, Italy and Spain. PBMCs, B-cell-depleted T cells, or T cells provided the cDNA or gDNA that made up the material.

Original processing notes: Quantification of nucleated cells was approximated via reference gene primer amplification. Using immunoSEQ multiplex PCR, the repertoire was profiled, and TCRdb retains in-frame clones only, with some absent. That table supplies the V and J calls and clone size; D and trimming were determined from the DNA. Of 85,000 to 100,000 clones in the sample, 70% to 80% were seen once. This CDR3 is built from 16 residues. The germline CDR1 and CDR2 sequences are SNHLY and FYNNEI. Trimming took 6 bases from V and 5 from J, leaving 19 bases between them. The genes are TRBV2 and TRBJ1-4, with D perhaps matching TRBD1 (6 bases). The TCR comes from a human donor in a cohort sampled during active COVID-19. The material sequenced was peripheral blood. In DNA form, the CDR3 reads TGTGCCAGCAGCCTCGAATACAGGGTCGGAAATGAAAAACTGTTTTTT. It specifies CASSLEYRVGNEKLFF.